This TCR beta chain was recovered during a study of blood T cell repertoires in COVID-19. At the level of the study: PBMCs, B-cell-depleted T cells, or T cells were the source of the cDNA or gDNA that made up the material.

The CDR3 spans 13 residues. V was clipped by 6 bases and J by 5 bases; unmatched bases: 4. CDR1 is KGHDR, CDR2 SFDVKD, per germline. Per the study methods: Amplifying reference gene primers gave estimates of nucleated cell counts. TCRdb keeps only in-frame clones here, not all; method: immunoSEQ multiplex PCR. D and trimming come from the DNA, and the V and J calls and clone size come from that table. The sample gives approximately 280,000 clones, 85% to 90% of which show up once; under 2.5% is in the top ten. Allocation to cohorts depended on clinical history reported by the participants. Cohort 3 recovered donors had two negative PCRs, clearance, or symptom resolution.

This clonotype was sampled from a woman aged 55-69 years who had recovered from COVID-19. The source material was PBMCs or T cells enriched from blood (not recorded which). The V and J genes are TRBV24-1 and TRBJ2-5, with 8 bases aligning to TRBD2. The DNA of the CDR3 is TGTGCCACCAGTCGGGGGGGCTGGGAGACCCAGTACTTC. Its protein is CATSRGGWETQYF.